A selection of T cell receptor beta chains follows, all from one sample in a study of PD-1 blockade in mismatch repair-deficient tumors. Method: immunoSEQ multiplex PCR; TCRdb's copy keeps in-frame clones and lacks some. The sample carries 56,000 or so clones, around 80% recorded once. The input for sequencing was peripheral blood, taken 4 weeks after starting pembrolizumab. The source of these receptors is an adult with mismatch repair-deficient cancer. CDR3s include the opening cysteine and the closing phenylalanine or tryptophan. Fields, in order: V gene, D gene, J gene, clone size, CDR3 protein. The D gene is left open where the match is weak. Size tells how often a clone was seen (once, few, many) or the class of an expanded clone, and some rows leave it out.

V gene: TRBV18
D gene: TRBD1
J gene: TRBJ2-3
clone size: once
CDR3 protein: CASSPIFGTGFHTQYF

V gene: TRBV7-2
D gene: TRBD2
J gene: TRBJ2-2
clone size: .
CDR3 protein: CASSELAGGFSGELFF

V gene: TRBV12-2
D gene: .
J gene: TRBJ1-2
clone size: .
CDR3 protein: CASRFRRGRNGYTF

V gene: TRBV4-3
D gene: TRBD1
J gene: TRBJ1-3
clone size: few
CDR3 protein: CASSQGTGGNTIYF

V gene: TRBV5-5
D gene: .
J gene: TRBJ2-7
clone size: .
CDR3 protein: CASSLLGASYEQYF

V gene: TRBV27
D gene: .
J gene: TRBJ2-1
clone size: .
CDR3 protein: CASSFERVVSYNEQFF

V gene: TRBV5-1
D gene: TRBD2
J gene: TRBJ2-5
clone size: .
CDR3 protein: CASSLDRLAGGHQETQYF

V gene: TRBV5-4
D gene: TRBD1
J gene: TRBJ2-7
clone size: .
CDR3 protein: CASSYRDRGREQYF

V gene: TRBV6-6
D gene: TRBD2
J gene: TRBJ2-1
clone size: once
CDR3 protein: CASLAGDHNEQFF

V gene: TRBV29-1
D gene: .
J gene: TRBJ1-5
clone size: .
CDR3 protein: CSVLLAGDQPQHF

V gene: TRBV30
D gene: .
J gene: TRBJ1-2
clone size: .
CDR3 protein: CAWSVNFNGYTF

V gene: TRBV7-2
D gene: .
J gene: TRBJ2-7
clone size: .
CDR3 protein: CASSLVRVGGEQYF

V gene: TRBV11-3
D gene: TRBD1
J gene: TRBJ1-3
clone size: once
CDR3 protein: CASSSTGTGNTIYF

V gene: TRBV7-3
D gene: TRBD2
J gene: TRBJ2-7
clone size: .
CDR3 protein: CASSPRAGEYEQYF

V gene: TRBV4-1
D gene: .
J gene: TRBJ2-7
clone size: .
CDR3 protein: CASSLSQGGEQYF

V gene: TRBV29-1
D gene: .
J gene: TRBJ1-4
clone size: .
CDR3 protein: CSAAVGEKLFF

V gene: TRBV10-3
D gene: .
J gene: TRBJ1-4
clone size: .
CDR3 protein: CAISEKGVEKLFF

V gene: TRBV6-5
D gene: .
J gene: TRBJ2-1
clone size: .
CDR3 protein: CASARDFESYNEQFF

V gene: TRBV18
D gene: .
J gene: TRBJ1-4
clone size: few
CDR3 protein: CASSLQALVDEKLFF

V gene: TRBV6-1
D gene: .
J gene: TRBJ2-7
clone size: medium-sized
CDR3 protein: CASRHRDPYEQYF

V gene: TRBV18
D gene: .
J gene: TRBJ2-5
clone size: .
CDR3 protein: CASSPQGPETQYF

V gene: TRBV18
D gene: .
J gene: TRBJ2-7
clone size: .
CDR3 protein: CASSPTAREQYF

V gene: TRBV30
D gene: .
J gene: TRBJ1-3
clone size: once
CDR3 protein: CAWSSTYSGNTIYF

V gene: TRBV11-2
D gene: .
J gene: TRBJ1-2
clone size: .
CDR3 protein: CASSIRPSAGNYGYTF

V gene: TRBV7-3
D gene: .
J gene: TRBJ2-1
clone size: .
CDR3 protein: CASSWESYNEQFF

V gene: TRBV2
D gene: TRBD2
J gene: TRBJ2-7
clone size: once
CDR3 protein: CASRAVLLAGEGEQYF

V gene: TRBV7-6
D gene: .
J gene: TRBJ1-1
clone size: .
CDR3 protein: CASSSMRHEAFF

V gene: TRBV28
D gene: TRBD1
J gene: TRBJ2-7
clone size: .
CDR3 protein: CASSATGLREQYF

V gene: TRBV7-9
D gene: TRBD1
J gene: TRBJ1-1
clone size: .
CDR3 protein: CASSLEGAGNTEAFF

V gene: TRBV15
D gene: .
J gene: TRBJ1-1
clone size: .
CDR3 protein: CATSARGRSFEAFF

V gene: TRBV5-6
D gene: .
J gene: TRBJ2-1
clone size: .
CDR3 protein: CASSLEQLLYNEQFF

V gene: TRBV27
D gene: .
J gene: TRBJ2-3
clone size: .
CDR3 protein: CASSFFAYTDTQYF

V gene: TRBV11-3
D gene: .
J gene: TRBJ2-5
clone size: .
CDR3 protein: CASSQTSRGGAQYF

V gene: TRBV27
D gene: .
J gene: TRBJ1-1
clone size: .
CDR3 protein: CASSFMGTEAFF

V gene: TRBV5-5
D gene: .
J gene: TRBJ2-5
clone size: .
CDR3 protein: CASSSPREPQETQYF

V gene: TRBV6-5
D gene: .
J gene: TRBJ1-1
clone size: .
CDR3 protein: CASTRSPDPGTEAFF